This is a list of T cell receptor beta chains from one sample in a study of shared clonotypes between healthy human individuals. The repertoire was sequenced with immunoSEQ multiplex PCR; TCRdb's copy has only in-frame clones and lacks some. The sample holds hundreds of thousands of clones; around 80% are singletons and the top ten take approximately 12%. Specimen: PBMCs. These receptors all come from a woman aged 40-49 years in good health. Some clones in this sample may be carry-over from other donors' samples. Each CDR3 is given with its conserved first and last residue. Each record gives: clone size, D gene, J gene, V gene, CDR3 protein, CDR3 DNA. A D gene is named only where the DNA matches it firmly. A row's size may be missing; if present it is once, few, many or a size class.

. . TRBJ2-5 TRBV28 CASSTGVGMAGEETQYF TGTGCCAGCAGTACAGGTGTTGGGATGGCAGGGGAAGAGACCCAGTACTTC
. TRBD1 TRBJ1-2 TRBV2 CASSEGARDRGGGYTF TGTGCCAGCAGTGAAGGCGCCCGGGACAGGGGTGGAGGCTACACCTTC
. . TRBJ2-7 TRBV10-1 CASSDGWTYEQYF TGCGCCAGCAGTGACGGCTGGACCTACGAGCAGTACTTC
. TRBD2 TRBJ2-2 TRBV5-4 CATRRAGGPGELFF TGTGCCACACGCAGAGCGGGAGGGCCCGGGGAGCTGTTTTTT
. . TRBJ1-2 TRBV6-5 CASTFDRSANYGYTF TGTGCCAGCACATTCGACCGCTCCGCTAACTATGGCTACACCTTC
once TRBD2 TRBJ2-3 TRBV9 CASSTRLAGTSTDTQYF TGTGCCAGCAGTACGAGGCTAGCGGGAACTAGCACAGATACGCAGTATTTT
. TRBD2 TRBJ2-7 TRBV5-1 CASSLTSGNGVEQYF TGCGCCAGCAGCTTGACTAGCGGGAACGGGGTCGAGCAGTACTTC
. . TRBJ2-7 TRBV11-2 CASSLGISYEQYF TGTGCCAGCAGCTTGGGTATCTCCTACGAGCAGTACTTC
. . TRBJ1-2 TRBV6-6 CASSRVGDGYTF TGTGCCAGCAGCAGGGTTGGGGATGGCTACACCTTC
. . TRBJ2-1 TRBV25-1 CASSESKGDPNEQFF TGTGCCAGCAGTGAGTCTAAAGGGGACCCCAATGAGCAGTTCTTC
. . TRBJ2-3 TRBV5-1 CASSTGTVTDTQYF TGCGCCAGCAGTACAGGGACGGTGACAGATACGCAGTATTTT
. . TRBJ2-5 TRBV5-5 CASRPGAIKETQYF TGTGCCAGCAGGCCTGGGGCTATCAAAGAGACCCAGTACTTC
. TRBD1 TRBJ2-1 TRBV29-1 CSVAGGAYNEQFF TGCAGCGTTGCAGGGGGCGCCTACAATGAGCAGTTCTTC
. . TRBJ1-1 TRBV5-1 CASSLATRVGVRRLTEAFF TGCGCCAGCAGCTTGGCGACACGGGTCGGGGTGAGGAGGTTAACTGAAGCTTTCTTT
few TRBD2 TRBJ2-3 TRBV4-3 CASSQEGVIAGAGDTQYF TGCGCCAGCAGCCAAGAAGGGGTAATAGCGGGAGCCGGTGATACGCAGTATTTT
. TRBD2 TRBJ2-5 TRBV9 CASSGTSQETQYF TGTGCCAGCAGTGGGACTAGCCAAGAGACCCAGTACTTC
once . TRBJ2-1 TRBV5-1 CASSLGLAENEQFF TGCGCCAGCAGCTTGGGGCTAGCAGAAAATGAGCAGTTCTTC
. . TRBJ2-2 TRBV29-1 CSATGRASGELFF TGCAGCGCAACAGGGAGGGCCTCCGGGGAGCTGTTTTTT
. TRBD1 TRBJ1-3 TRBV4-1 CASSNRGLGGNTIYF TGCGCCAGCAGCAACAGGGGACTTGGAGGAAACACCATATATTTT
few . TRBJ2-7 TRBV28 CASLSTGAYEQYF TGTGCCAGCCTCTCGACGGGAGCCTACGAGCAGTACTTC
. . TRBJ1-4 TRBV15 CATSRDLSKEKLFF TGTGCCACCAGCAGAGATCTGAGTAAAGAAAAACTGTTTTTT
. . TRBJ1-3 TRBV2 CASSEARGFTIYF TGTGCCAGCAGTGAAGCTCGGGGCTTCACCATATATTTT
. TRBD2 TRBJ2-1 TRBV6-6 CASSRTSGSSEQFF TGTGCCAGCAGTCGGACTAGCGGGAGTAGTGAGCAGTTCTTC
once . TRBJ1-5 TRBV6-1 CASSPEVINQPQHF TGTGCCAGCAGTCCCGAGGTGATCAATCAGCCCCAGCATTTT
. . TRBJ1-5 TRBV19 CASSAGVGNQPQHF TGTGCCAGTAGTGCCGGGGTTGGCAATCAGCCCCAGCATTTT
. TRBD1 TRBJ2-7 TRBV11-2 CASSEPGQGAPYEQYF TGTGCCAGCAGCGAACCGGGACAGGGGGCCCCCTACGAGCAGTACTTC
. . TRBJ2-3 TRBV6-5 CASSSPGVDTQYF TGTGCCAGCAGTTCACCAGGGGTAGATACGCAGTATTTT
. . TRBJ2-5 TRBV30 CAWSTGTGMVLETQYF TGTGCCTGGAGTACCGGAACAGGGATGGTGCTCGAGACCCAGTACTTC
. TRBD1 TRBJ2-3 TRBV9 CASSVGGPEDRAGTDTQYF TGTGCCAGCAGCGTAGGGGGACCGGAAGACAGGGCAGGCACAGATACGCAGTATTTT
. TRBD1 TRBJ2-5 TRBV29-1 CSGFTGASTETQYF TGCAGCGGGTTCACAGGGGCATCAACAGAGACCCAGTACTTC
. . TRBJ2-1 TRBV7-3 CASSFRQGNEQFF TGTGCCAGCAGCTTTCGTCAGGGCAATGAGCAGTTCTTC
. . TRBJ1-3 TRBV28 CASTIRVSGNTIYF TGTGCCAGCACCATTCGGGTCTCTGGAAACACCATATATTTT
. TRBD1 TRBJ1-4 TRBV6-6 CASRPRDRGDEKLFF TGTGCCAGCAGGCCAAGGGACAGGGGCGACGAAAAACTGTTTTTT
. TRBD2 TRBJ2-1 TRBV14 CASKGLGVNEQFF TGTGCCAGCAAGGGACTAGGAGTCAATGAGCAGTTCTTC
. TRBD2 TRBJ2-1 TRBV30 CAWSEGTSDNEQFF TGTGCCTGGAGTGAAGGGACTAGCGACAATGAGCAGTTCTTC
. TRBD2 TRBJ2-3 TRBV9 CASSVAREIDTQYF TGTGCCAGCAGCGTAGCGCGGGAGATAGATACGCAGTATTTT
. . TRBJ2-1 TRBV4-2 CASSQEGDVNEQFF TGTGCCAGCAGCCAAGAAGGGGACGTTAATGAGCAGTTCTTC
. . TRBJ1-6 TRBV28 CASKRSGNSPLHF TGTGCCAGCAAACGGTCGGGTAATTCACCCCTCCACTTT
few . TRBJ2-2 TRBV10-1 CASSDRNTGELFF TGCGCCAGCAGTGACAGGAACACCGGGGAGCTGTTTTTT
. TRBD2 TRBJ2-3 TRBV15 CATSRGASGITDTQYF TGTGCCACCAGCCGAGGGGCTAGCGGGATCACAGATACGCAGTATTTT
few TRBD1 TRBJ1-2 TRBV5-4 CASSFNTGQDGYTF TGTGCCAGCAGCTTTAACACGGGACAGGATGGCTACACCTTC
few TRBD2 TRBJ2-7 TRBV7-2 CASSSDRLAGGYEQYF TGCGCCAGCAGCTCCGATCGACTAGCGGGGGGCTACGAGCAGTACTTC
. . TRBJ2-2 TRBV20-1 CSALNTGELFF TGCAGTGCTTTAAACACCGGGGAGCTGTTTTTT
. . TRBJ2-1 TRBV6-5 CASSQDIYNEQFF TGTGCCAGCAGCCAAGACATATACAATGAGCAGTTCTTC
. TRBD1 TRBJ1-5 TRBV11-2 CASSLGQGGNQPQHF TGTGCCAGCAGCCTGGGACAGGGCGGCAATCAGCCCCAGCATTTT
. TRBD2 TRBJ2-1 TRBV5-1 CASSLVETGGYNEQFF TGCGCCAGCAGCTTGGTAGAAACGGGAGGCTACAATGAGCAGTTCTTC
. . TRBJ1-5 TRBV28 CASSFRHLNQPQHF TGTGCCAGCAGTTTCAGACACTTAAATCAGCCCCAGCATTTT
. . TRBJ1-5 TRBV5-4 CASSLGGEQPQHF TGTGCCAGCAGCTTGGGCGGCGAGCAGCCCCAGCATTTT
. . TRBJ2-1 TRBV19 CASSSGSPNEQFF TGTGCCAGTAGTTCGGGATCTCCCAATGAGCAGTTCTTC
. TRBD1 TRBJ2-2 TRBV27 CASSSRRQGTATGELFF TGTGCCAGCAGTTCCAGACGACAGGGAACTGCCACCGGGGAGCTGTTTTTT
. TRBD2 TRBJ2-1 TRBV4-3 CASSPTSGRSGEQFF TGCGCCAGCAGCCCCACTAGCGGGAGGTCGGGTGAGCAGTTCTTC
. . TRBJ1-2 TRBV18 CASSPGGQSPNYGYTF TGTGCCAGCTCACCGGGGGGGCAGTCTCCTAACTATGGCTACACCTTC
. . TRBJ1-4 TRBV10-1 CASSESKGHMPVFDGEKLFF TGCGCCAGCAGTGAGTCGAAGGGCCACATGCCAGTTTTCGACGGTGAAAAACTGTTTTTT
. . TRBJ1-4 TRBV6-5 CASSYARATNEKLFF TGTGCCAGCAGTTACGCCAGGGCAACTAATGAAAAACTGTTTTTT
. . TRBJ2-3 TRBV18 CASSPRREGDTQYF TGTGCCAGCTCACCGCGACGAGAGGGTGATACGCAGTATTTT